This T cell receptor (beta chain) was sequenced for a study of spatial heterogeneity in lung cancer. At the level of the study: When follow-up PBMC samples existed, they were sequenced (at a median of roughly two years after resection). Detection consistently captured more beta-chain sequences than alpha-chain sequences. On average, each unique TCR and UMI combination appeared more than ten times in raw reads.

Germline CDR1 SGHAT, CDR2 FQNNGV. V lost 4 bases and J lost 5; bases outside the gene matches: 6. CDR3 size: 14 residues. Time point in this sample: blood at routine non-recurrence follow-up after resection. Unsorted whole RNA of tumor, nontumor lung or frozen PBMC was sequenced. Each TCR cDNA molecule bore a unique molecular identifier. Each CDR3 protein gets one entry after TCRdb re-called the 5' RACE reads with MiXCR. Found here are around 110,000 distinct CDR3 sequences, 10% to 15% of them singletons; the top ten hold roughly 17%. The receptor was isolated from a male donor with early-stage non-small cell lung cancer. The J gene is TRBJ2-7, the V gene TRBV11-2, with 9 bases identical to TRBD1. This specimen was PBMCs, taken at follow-up. CDR3 nucleotides: TGTGCCAGCAGCTCTTGGACAGGGGAGAACGAGCAGTACTTC. This sequence encodes CASSSWTGENEQYF. Full variable domain (remainder filled in from reference TRBV11-2 and TRBJ2-7): EAGVAQSPRYKIIEKRQSVAFWCNPISGHATLYWYQQILGQGPKLLIQFQNNGVVDDSQLPKDRFSAERLKGVDSTLKIQPAKLEDSAVYLCASSSWTGENEQYFGPGTRLTVT.